This is a list of T cell receptor beta chains from one sample in a study of blood T cell repertoires in COVID-19. Assay used: immunoSEQ multiplex PCR; TCRdb lists only in-frame clones, some missing. This sample has approximately 230,000 clones, with more than 70% found just once. Sequenced material: peripheral blood. These receptors were taken from an elderly man with acute or convalescent COVID-19. CDR3s include the opening cysteine and the closing phenylalanine or tryptophan. D genes are given only for firm matches. Rows give clone size only sometimes, using once, few, many, or a class for an expanded clone.

j_call clone_size v_call d_call cdr3_aa cdr3_nt
TRBJ1-2 . TRBV27 TRBD1 CASSRDRKGWGYTF TGTGCCAGCAGTAGGGACAGGAAGGGTTGGGGCTACACCTTC
TRBJ2-7 . TRBV21-1 . CASSKRRAFYEQYF TGTGCCAGCAGCAAACGGAGGGCCTTCTACGAGCAGTACTTC
TRBJ2-5 . TRBV5-1 . CASSLKGPGLQETQYF TGCGCCAGCAGCCTAAAAGGGCCCGGACTCCAAGAGACCCAGTACTTC
TRBJ2-7 . TRBV6-2/TRBV6-3 . CASSLVGSEQYF TGTGCCAGCAGTTTAGTGGGGAGCGAGCAGTACTTC
TRBJ1-1 . TRBV15 . CATSSRTVGTEAFF TGTGCCACCAGCAGCCGGACAGTAGGCACTGAAGCTTTCTTT
TRBJ2-1 . TRBV1 . CTSRTGDNEQFF TGCACCAGCAGGACAGGGGACAATGAGCAGTTCTTC
TRBJ2-5 . TRBV5-1 TRBD2 CATASSSGKKTQYF TGCGCCACCGCCTCCTCTAGCGGGAAAAAGACCCAGTACTTC
TRBJ1-5 . TRBV6-1 . CASSEALGDGPQHF TGTGCCAGCAGTGAAGCCCTAGGCGACGGGCCCCAGCATTTT
TRBJ2-2 . TRBV24-1 TRBD1 CATRPGTGVTGELFF TGTGCCACCAGGCCCGGGACAGGGGTCACCGGGGAGCTGTTTTTT
TRBJ1-6 . TRBV30 TRBD1 CAWSLRDRNNSPLHF TGTGCCTGGAGTTTGAGGGACAGGAATAATTCACCCCTCCACTTT
TRBJ2-2 . TRBV28 TRBD1 CASTLGDRGTGELFF TGTGCCAGCACCCTAGGGGACAGGGGTACCGGGGAGCTGTTTTTT
TRBJ1-1 . TRBV29-1 . CSTEREAEAFF TGCAGCACTGAGAGGGAGGCTGAAGCTTTCTTT
TRBJ2-5 . TRBV6-5 . CASSWTEQETQYF TGTGCCAGCAGCTGGACAGAACAAGAGACCCAGTACTTC
TRBJ2-1 . TRBV5-1 TRBD2 CASSGPSSGSGNEQFF TGCGCCAGCAGCGGACCCTCTAGCGGGAGTGGGAATGAGCAGTTCTTC
TRBJ2-1 few TRBV5-1 TRBD2 CASSLRAPGLAGISSYNEQFF TGCGCCAGCAGCTTGCGGGCACCGGGACTAGCGGGCATAAGCTCCTACAATGAGCAGTTCTTC
TRBJ2-1 . TRBV18 . CASSLQQYNEQFF TGTGCCAGCTCACTACAGCAATACAATGAGCAGTTCTTC
TRBJ1-2 . TRBV6-1 . CASSDRGQSYGYTF TGTGCCAGCAGTGATCGAGGACAGTCTTATGGCTACACCTTC
TRBJ2-7 . TRBV9 TRBD2 CASSVTDGAGTHEQYF TGTGCCAGCAGCGTGACTGACGGAGCGGGGACCCACGAGCAGTACTTC
TRBJ2-1 . TRBV2 TRBD2 CASSELAGRNEQFF TGTGCCAGCAGTGAACTAGCGGGGCGTAATGAGCAGTTCTTC
TRBJ2-3 . TRBV13 TRBD2 CASSPKVRALADTDTQYF TGTGCCAGCAGCCCTAAGGTCCGGGCACTAGCGGACACAGATACGCAGTATTTT
TRBJ1-5 . TRBV6-6 TRBD1 CASRDRGRLGFIHF TGTGCCAGCAGGGACAGGGGGCGTCTAGGTTTTATCCATTTT
TRBJ2-3 . TRBV7-9 . CASSLAAGATDTQYF TGTGCCAGCAGCTTAGCGGCGGGGGCCACAGATACGCAGTATTTT
TRBJ2-1 . TRBV5-1 . CASSVELNEQFF TGCGCCAGCAGCGTTGAGTTGAATGAGCAGTTCTTC
TRBJ1-5 few TRBV5-6 . CASSSLDQPQHF TGTGCCAGCAGCTCCCTAGACCAGCCCCAGCATTTT
TRBJ2-4 . TRBV3-1/TRBV3-2 TRBD2 CASSPSGNHKNIQYF TGTGCCAGCAGCCCTAGCGGGAATCACAAAAACATTCAGTACTTC
TRBJ2-3 . TRBV2 . CASSQNRDTDTQYF TGTGCCAGCAGTCAAAATCGGGACACAGATACGCAGTATTTT
TRBJ2-2 few TRBV2 . CASEQGGTGTGELFF TGTGCCAGCGAACAGGGTGGCACGGGCACCGGGGAGCTGTTTTTT
TRBJ2-6 . TRBV5-1 . CASSLGLLSSGANVLTF TGCGCCAGCAGCTTGGGACTCCTAAGCTCTGGGGCCAACGTCCTGACTTTC
TRBJ1-2 . TRBV6-2/TRBV6-3 . CASSDRPNGYTF TGTGCCAGCAGCGACAGACCTAATGGCTACACCTTC
TRBJ1-1 . TRBV28 . CASSGAGLVTEAFF TGTGCCAGCAGTGGGGCAGGGTTAGTTACTGAAGCTTTCTTT
TRBJ1-2 . TRBV5-5 . CASSSLSVGYTF TGTGCCAGCAGCTCCCTATCGGTTGGCTACACCTTC
TRBJ2-1 . TRBV7-2 TRBD2 CASSLWSSGGMNEQFF TGTGCCAGCAGCTTATGGTCTAGCGGGGGTATGAATGAGCAGTTCTTC
TRBJ2-7 . TRBV14 TRBD2 CASSQSSGRTEQYF TGTGCCAGCAGCCAAAGTAGCGGGAGGACCGAGCAGTACTTC